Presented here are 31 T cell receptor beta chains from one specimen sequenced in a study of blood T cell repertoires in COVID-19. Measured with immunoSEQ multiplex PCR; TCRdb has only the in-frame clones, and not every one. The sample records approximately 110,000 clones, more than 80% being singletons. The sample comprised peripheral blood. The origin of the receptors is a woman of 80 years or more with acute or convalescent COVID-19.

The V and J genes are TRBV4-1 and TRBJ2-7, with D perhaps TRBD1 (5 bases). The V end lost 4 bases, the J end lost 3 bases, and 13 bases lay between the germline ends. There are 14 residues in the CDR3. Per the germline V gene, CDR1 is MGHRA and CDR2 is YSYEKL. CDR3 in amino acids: CASSLKGIGYEQYF. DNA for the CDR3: TGCGCCAGCAGCCTAAAGGGGATAGGCTACGAGCAGTACTTC.

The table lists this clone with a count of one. CDR3 in amino acids: CASRDRGLTEAFF. The CDR3 nucleotides are TGTGCCAGCAGGGACAGGGGGCTCACTGAAGCTTTCTTT. The J gene is TRBJ1-1, the V gene TRBV6-5, with 11 nucleotides matching TRBD1. The CDR3 covers 13 residues. The junction had 1 base not matched to a gene; V was cut back by 6 bases and J by 4 bases. Germline values: CDR1 MNHEY, CDR2 SVGAGI.

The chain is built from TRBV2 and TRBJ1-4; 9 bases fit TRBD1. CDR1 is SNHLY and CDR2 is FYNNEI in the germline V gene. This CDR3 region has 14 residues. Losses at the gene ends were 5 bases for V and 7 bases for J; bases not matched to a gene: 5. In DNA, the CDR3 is TGTGCCAGCAGTAAACAGGGGGCGGGTGAAAAACTGTTTTTT. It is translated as CASSKQGAGEKLFF.

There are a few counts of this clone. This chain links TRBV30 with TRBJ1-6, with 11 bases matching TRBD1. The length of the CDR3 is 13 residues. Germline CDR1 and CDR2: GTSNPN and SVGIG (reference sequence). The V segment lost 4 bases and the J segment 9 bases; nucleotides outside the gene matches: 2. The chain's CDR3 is CAWTGTGGSPLHF. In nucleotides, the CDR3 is TGTGCCTGGACAGGGACAGGGGGTTCACCCCTCCACTTT.

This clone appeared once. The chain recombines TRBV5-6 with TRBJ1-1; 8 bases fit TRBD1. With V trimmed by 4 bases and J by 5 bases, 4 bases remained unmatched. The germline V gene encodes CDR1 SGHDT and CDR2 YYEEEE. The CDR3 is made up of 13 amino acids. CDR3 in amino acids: CASSPGTGTEAFF. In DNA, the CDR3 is TGTGCCAGCAGCCCAGGGACAGGTACTGAAGCTTTCTTT.

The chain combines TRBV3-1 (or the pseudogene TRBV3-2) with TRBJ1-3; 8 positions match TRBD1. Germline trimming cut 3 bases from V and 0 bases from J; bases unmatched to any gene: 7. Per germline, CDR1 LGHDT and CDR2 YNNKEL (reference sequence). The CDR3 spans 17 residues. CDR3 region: CASSQPGTGPSGNTIYF. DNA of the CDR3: TGTGCCAGCAGCCAGCCCGGGACAGGCCCCTCTGGAAACACCATATATTTT.

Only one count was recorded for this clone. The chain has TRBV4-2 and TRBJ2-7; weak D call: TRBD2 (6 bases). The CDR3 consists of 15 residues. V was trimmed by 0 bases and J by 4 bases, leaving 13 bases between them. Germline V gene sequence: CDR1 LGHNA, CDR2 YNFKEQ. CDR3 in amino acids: CASSQEVLGLYEQYF. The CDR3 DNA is TGTGCCAGCAGCCAAGAAGTTTTGGGACTGTACGAGCAGTACTTC.

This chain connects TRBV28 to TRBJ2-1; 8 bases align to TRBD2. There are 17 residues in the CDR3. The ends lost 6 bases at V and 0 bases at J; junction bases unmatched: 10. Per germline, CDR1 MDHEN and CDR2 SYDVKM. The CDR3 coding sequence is TGTGCCAGCAGGCCGACGGGGGGGCTCCTCTCCTACAATGAGCAGTTCTTC. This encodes CASRPTGGLLSYNEQFF.

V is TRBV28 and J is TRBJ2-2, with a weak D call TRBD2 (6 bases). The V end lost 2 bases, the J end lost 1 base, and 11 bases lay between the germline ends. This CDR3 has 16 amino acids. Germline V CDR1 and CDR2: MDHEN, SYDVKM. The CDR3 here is CASSLEGGVNTGELFF. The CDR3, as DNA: TGTGCCAGCAGTTTAGAAGGAGGGGTGAACACCGGGGAGCTGTTTTTT.

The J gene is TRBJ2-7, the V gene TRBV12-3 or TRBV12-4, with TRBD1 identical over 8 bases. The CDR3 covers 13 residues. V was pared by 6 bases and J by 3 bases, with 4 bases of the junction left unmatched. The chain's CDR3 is CASSNGQGYEQYF. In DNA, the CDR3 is TGTGCCAGCAGCAACGGACAGGGCTACGAGCAGTACTTC.

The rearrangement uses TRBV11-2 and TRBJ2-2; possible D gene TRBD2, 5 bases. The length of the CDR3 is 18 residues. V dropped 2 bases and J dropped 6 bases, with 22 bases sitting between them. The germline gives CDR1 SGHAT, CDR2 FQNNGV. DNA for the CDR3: TGTGCCAGCAGCTTACACCCACCCCCAACTAGTAGCCCCGGGGAGCTGTTTTTT. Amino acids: CASSLHPPPTSSPGELFF.

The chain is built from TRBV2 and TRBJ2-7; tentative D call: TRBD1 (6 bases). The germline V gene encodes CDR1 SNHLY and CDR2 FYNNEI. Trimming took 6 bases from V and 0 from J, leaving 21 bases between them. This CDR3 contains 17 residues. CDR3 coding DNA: TGTGCCAGCAGCGGAACCCAGGGGACCGTCATCTCCTACGAGCAGTACTTC. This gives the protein CASSGTQGTVISYEQYF.

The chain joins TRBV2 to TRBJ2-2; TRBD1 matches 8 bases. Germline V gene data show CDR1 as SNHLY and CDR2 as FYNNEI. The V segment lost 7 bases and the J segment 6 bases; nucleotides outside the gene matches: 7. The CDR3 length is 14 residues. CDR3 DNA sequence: TGTGCCAGCACAAGACAGGGGTTTTCCGGGGAGCTGTTTTTT. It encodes CASTRQGFSGELFF.

CDR3 sequence (DNA): TGTGCCATCGGGACAGCCTCCCTTAGCCAAGAGACCCAGTACTTC. Translation: CAIGTASLSQETQYF. This sequence joins TRBV24-1 and TRBJ2-5; 7 bases agree with TRBD1. The germline CDR1 and CDR2 sequences are KGHDR and SFDVKD. The CDR3 is 15 amino acids. V shed 11 bases and J 1 base; nucleotides not matched to a gene: 12.

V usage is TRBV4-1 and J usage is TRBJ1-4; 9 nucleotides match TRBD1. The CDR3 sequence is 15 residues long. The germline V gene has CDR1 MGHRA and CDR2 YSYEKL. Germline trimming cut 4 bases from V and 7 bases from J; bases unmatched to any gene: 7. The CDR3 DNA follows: TGCGCCAGCAGCCTGGGACAGGGATGGGGTGAAAAACTGTTTTTT. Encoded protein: CASSLGQGWGEKLFF.

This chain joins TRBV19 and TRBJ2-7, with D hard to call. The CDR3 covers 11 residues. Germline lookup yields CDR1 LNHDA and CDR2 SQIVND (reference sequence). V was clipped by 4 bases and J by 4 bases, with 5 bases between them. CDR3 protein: CASSNRYEQYF. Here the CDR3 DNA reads TGTGCCAGTAGTAATCGGTACGAGCAGTACTTC.

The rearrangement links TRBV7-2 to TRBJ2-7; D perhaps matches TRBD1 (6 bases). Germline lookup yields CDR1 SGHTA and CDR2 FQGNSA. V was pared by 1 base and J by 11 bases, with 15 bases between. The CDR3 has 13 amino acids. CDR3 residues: CASSLVYQGPKYF. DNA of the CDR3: TGTGCCAGCAGCTTAGTTTACCAGGGGCCCAAGTACTTC.

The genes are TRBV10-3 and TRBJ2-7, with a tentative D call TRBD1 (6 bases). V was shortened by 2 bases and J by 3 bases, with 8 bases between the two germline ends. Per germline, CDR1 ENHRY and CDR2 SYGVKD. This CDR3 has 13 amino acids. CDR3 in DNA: TGTGCCATCAGTGAGAGACAGGACTACGAGCAGTACTTC. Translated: CAISERQDYEQYF.

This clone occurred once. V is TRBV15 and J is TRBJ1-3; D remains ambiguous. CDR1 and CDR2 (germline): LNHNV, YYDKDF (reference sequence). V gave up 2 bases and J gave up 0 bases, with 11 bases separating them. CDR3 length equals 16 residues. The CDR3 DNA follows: TGTGCCACCAGCAGATTGCTACAGAGCTCTGGAAACACCATATATTTT. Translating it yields CATSRLLQSSGNTIYF. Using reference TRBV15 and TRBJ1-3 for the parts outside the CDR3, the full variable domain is DAMVIQNPRYQVTQFGKPVTLSCSQTLNHNVMYWYQQKSSQAPKLLFHYYDKDFNNEADTPDNFQSRRPNTSFCFLDIRSPGLGDTAMYLCATSRLLQSSGNTIYFGEGSWLTVV.

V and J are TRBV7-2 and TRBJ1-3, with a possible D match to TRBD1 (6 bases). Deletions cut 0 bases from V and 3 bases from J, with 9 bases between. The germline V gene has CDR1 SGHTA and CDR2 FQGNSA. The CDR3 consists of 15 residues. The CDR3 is CASSLAGGLGNTIYF. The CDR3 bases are TGTGCCAGCAGCTTAGCCGGGGGGCTTGGAAACACCATATATTTT.

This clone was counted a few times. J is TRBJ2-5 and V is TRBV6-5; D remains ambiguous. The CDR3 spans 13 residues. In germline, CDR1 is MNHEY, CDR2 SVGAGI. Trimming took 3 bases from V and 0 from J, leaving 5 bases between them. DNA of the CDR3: TGTGCCAGCAGTTATAACAACCAAGAGACCCAGTACTTC. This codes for CASSYNNQETQYF.

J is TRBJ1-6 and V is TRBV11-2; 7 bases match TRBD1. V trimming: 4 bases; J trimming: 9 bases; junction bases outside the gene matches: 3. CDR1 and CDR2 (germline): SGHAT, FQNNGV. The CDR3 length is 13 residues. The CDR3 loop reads CASSSGTVSPLHF. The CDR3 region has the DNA TGTGCCAGCAGCTCCGGGACAGTTTCACCCCTCCACTTT.

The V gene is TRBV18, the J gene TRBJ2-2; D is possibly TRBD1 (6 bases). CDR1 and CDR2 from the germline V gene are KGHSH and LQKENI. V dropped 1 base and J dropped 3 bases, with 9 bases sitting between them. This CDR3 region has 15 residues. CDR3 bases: TGTGCCAGCTCACCACTTCAGGGGTACACCGGGGAGCTGTTTTTT. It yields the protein CASSPLQGYTGELFF.

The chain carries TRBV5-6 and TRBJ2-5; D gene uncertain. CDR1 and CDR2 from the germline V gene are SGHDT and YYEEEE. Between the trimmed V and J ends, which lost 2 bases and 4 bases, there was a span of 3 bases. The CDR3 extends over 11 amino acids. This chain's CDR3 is CASSFGETQYF. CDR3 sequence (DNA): TGTGCCAGCAGCTTCGGAGAGACCCAGTACTTC.

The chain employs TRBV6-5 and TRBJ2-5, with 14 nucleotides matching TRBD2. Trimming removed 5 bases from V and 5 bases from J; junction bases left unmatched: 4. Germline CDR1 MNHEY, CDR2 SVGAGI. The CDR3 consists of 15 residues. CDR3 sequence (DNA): TGTGCCAGCAGTCCCGGGACTAGCGGGGGTGAGACCCAGTACTTC. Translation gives CASSPGTSGGETQYF.

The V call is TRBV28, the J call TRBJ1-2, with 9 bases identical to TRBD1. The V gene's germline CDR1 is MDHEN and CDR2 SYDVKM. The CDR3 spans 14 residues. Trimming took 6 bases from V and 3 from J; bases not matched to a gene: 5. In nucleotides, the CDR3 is TGTGCCAGCAGCCGACAGGGGGTTGACTATGGCTACACCTTC. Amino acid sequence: CASSRQGVDYGYTF.

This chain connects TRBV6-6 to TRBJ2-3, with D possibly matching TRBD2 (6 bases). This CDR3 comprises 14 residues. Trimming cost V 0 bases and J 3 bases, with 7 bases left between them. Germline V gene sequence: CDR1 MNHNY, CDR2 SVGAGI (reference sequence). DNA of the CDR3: TGTGCCAGCAGTTACTCGGGACTGACAGATACGCAGTATTTT. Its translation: CASSYSGLTDTQYF.

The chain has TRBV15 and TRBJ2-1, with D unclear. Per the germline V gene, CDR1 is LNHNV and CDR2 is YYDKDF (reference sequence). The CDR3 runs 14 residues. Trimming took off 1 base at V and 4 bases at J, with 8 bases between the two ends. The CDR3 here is CATSRGLGYNEQFF. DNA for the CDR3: TGTGCCACCAGCAGAGGTCTCGGGTACAATGAGCAGTTCTTC. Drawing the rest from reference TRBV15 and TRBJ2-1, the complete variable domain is DAMVIQNPRYQVTQFGKPVTLSCSQTLNHNVMYWYQQKSSQAPKLLFHYYDKDFNNEADTPDNFQSRRPNTSFCFLDIRSPGLGDTAMYLCATSRGLGYNEQFFGPGTRLTVL.

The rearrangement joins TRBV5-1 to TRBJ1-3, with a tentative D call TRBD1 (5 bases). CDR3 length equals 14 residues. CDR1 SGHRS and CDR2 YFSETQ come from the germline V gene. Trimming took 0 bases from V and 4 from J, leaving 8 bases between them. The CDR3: CASSLGQGGNTIYF. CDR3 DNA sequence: TGCGCCAGCAGCTTGGGGCAGGGAGGAAACACCATATATTTT. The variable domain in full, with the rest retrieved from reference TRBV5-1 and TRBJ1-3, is KAGVTQTPRYLIKTRGQQVTLSCSPISGHRSVSWYQQTPGQGLQFLFEYFSETQRNKGNFPGRFSGRQFSNSRSEMNVSTLELGDSALYLCASSLGQGGNTIYFGEGSWLTVV.

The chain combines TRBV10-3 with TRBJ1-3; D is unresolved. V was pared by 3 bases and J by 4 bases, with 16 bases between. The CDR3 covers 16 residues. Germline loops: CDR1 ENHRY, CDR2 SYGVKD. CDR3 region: CAISDIPSGSGNTIYF. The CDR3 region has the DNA TGTGCCATCAGTGATATCCCGTCGGGTTCGGGAAACACCATATATTTT.

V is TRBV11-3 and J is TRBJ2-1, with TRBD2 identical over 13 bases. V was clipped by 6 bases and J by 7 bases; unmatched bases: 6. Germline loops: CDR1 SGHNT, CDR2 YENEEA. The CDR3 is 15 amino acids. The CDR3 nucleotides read TGTGCCAGCAGAACGGGACTAGCGGGATTAAATGAGCAGTTCTTC. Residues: CASRTGLAGLNEQFF.